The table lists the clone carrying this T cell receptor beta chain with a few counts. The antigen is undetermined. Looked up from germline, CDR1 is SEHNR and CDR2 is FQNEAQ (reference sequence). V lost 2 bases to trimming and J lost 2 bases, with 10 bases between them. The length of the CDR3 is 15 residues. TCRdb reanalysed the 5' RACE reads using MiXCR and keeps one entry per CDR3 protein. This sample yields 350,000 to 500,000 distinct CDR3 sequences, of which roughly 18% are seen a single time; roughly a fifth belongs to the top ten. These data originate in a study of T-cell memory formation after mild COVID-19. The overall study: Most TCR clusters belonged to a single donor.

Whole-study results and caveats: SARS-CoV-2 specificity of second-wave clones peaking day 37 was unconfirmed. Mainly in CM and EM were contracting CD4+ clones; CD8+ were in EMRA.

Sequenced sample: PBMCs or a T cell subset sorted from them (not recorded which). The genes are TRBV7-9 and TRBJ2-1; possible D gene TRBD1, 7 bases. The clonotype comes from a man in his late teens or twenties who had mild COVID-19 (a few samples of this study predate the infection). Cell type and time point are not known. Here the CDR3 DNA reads TGTGCCAGCAGCTTAATCAGGGGGGCCTACAATGAGCAGTTCTTC. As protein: CASSLIRGAYNEQFF.